This T cell receptor delta chain was identified during a study of Vδ1+ human thymocytes. Whole-study findings and limits: Thymic TRG and TRD repertoires appeared highly polyclonal, with Gaussian CDR3 length distributions. Thymic delta-chain repertoires held about 20% Vdelta2 sequences and few Vdelta3, despite high sort purity. Bulk repertoire data may be misinterpreted because of unexpected Vdelta2 sequences.

This CDR3 spans 17 amino acids. V shed 2 bases, J shed 1 base, and the junction held 8 bases outside the gene matches. Germline lookup yields CDR1 GEAIGNYY and CDR2 EKD. This clone was picked up a small number of times. As yet, its antigen is unknown. Thymocytes were sorted as CD3+ TCRVdelta1+ TCRVdelta2- after alphabeta T cell depletion. RNA was extracted from the cells and then reverse transcribed. Pooled V-gene forward primers with one constant-region reverse primer generated the CDR3 amplicons by multiplex PCR. TCRdb reprocessed the multiplex PCR reads through CATT. Of 21,000 or so delta-chain clones listed, approximately 8.8% are singletons.

The chain has TRDV2 and TRDJ1; TRDD3 matches at 11 bases. This sequence was found in a child less than two years old who had congenital heart surgery. Sequenced material: Vdelta1+ gamma-delta thymocytes from the thymus. Subset meaning: FACS-sorted CD3+ TCRalphabeta- TCRVdelta1+ TCRVdelta2- thymocytes. The CDR3 sequence is CACDKDWGIWCTDKLIF. The CDR3 DNA follows: TGTGCCTGTGACAAGGACTGGGGGATATGGTGCACCGATAAACTCATCTTT.